Below, one T cell receptor (beta chain) is given with its context. Germline CDR1 SEHNR, CDR2 FQNEAQ (reference sequence). Trimming removed 4 bases at V and 14 bases at J, with 14 bases between. There are 11 residues in the CDR3. This entry is derived from a study of OX40 agonist ivuxolimab in advanced cancers. Method: immunoSEQ multiplex PCR; TCRdb's copy keeps in-frame clones and lacks some. This sample has roughly 40,000 clones; around 90% occur once, and the top ten carry approximately 5.9%. The chain has TRBV7-9 and TRBJ1-2; a possible D gene is TRBD1 (5 bases). Sequenced here: CD4+ or CD8+ T cells sorted from blood, sampled in a trial of the OX40 agonist ivuxolimab. This TCR derives from an adult with an advanced solid tumor such as melanoma, head and neck, liver or kidney cancer. The DNA for the CDR3 is TGTGCCAGCAGCTCGACAGCCGTTACTACCTTC. This translates into CASSSTAVTTF. Full variable domain (missing parts from reference TRBV7-9 and TRBJ1-2): DTGVSQNPRHKITKRGQNVTFRCDPISEHNRLYWYRQTLGQGPEFLTYFQNEAQLEKSRLLSDRFSAERPKGSFSTLEIQRTEQGDSAMYLCASSSTAVTTFGSGTRLTVV.